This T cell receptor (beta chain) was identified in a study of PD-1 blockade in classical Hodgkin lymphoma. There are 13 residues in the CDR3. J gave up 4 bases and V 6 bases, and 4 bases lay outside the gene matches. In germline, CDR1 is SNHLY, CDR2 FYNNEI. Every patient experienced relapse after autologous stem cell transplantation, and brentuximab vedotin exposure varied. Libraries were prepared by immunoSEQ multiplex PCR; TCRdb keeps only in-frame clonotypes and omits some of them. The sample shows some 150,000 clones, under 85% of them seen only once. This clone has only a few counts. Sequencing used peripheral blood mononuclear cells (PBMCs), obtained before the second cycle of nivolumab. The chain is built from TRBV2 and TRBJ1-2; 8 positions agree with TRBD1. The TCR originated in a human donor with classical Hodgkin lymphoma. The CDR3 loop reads CASRIQGAYGYTF. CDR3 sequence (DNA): TGTGCCAGCAGGATCCAGGGGGCCTATGGCTACACCTTC.